This T cell receptor beta chain stems from a study of OX40 agonist ivuxolimab in advanced cancers. Overall study: Checkpoint inhibitors had been given previously to 35% to 50% of patients. Study-level results: Individuals who were partial responders at 0.1-3.0 mg/kg had clonal expansion that ranked among the lowest. Dosing at 0.1 to 3.0 mg/kg was accompanied by clonal expansion of CD4+ and CD8+ blood T cells by week 6.

Sequencing was performed with immunoSEQ multiplex PCR; in TCRdb, only in-frame clones are kept and a portion is missing. The data show about 83,000 clones, more than 70% seen once. As to this clone: The antigen remains unidentified.

The sequence was obtained from an adult with an advanced solid tumor such as melanoma, head and neck, liver or kidney cancer. The starting material was CD4+ or CD8+ T cells sorted from blood, obtained in a trial of the OX40 agonist ivuxolimab.

CDR3 nucleotides: TGCGCCAGCAGCACCACAGGGATGGGGCTCGAGCAGTACTTC. It translates to CASSTTGMGLEQYF. The rearrangement links TRBV5-1 to TRBJ2-7, with D possibly being TRBD1 (6 bases). The CDR3 loop spans 14 amino acids. V lost 4 bases and J 6 bases, leaving 17 bases between the germline ends. Per germline, CDR1 SGHRS and CDR2 YFSETQ.